The present entry profiles one T cell receptor beta chain with its context. TCRdb passed the 5' RACE reads through MiXCR, listing each CDR3 protein once. The data contain about 340,000 distinct CDR3 sequences, under 15% of them singletons. The data were taken from a study of T-cell memory formation after mild COVID-19. The CDR3 covers 17 residues. The ends lost 1 base at V and 1 base at J; junction bases unmatched: 11. Germline-derived CDR1 and CDR2 are GTSNPN and SVGIG (reference sequence). The chain carries TRBV30 and TRBJ1-1; the match to TRBD1 covers 8 bases. The receptor was isolated from a man aged 18 to 35 who had mild COVID-19 (a few samples of this study predate the infection). Cell type and time point are not known. Material: PBMCs or a T cell subset sorted from them (not recorded which). The CDR3 DNA reads as TGTGCCTGGAGTGCCTGGGACAGGAGGGAATCGAACACTGAAGCTTTCTTT. As protein: CAWSAWDRRESNTEAFF. Together with reference TRBV30 and TRBJ1-1, the CDR3 gives the full variable domain: SQTIHQWPATLVQPVGSPLSLECTVEGTSNPNLYWYRQAAGRGLQLLFYSVGIGQISSEVPQNLSASRPQDRQFILSSKKLLLSDSGFYLCAWSAWDRRESNTEAFFGQGTRLTVV.